The 18 T cell receptor beta chains in this list originate from one sample, sequenced in a study of identical twins' blood T cells. TCRdb independently ran MiXCR on the 5' RACE reads; one entry per CDR3 protein. Of hundreds of thousands of distinct CDR3 sequences listed, 25% to 35% are singletons. Sequencing was done on a sample of PBMCs. These receptors all come from a woman aged 18 to 55 in good health.

This chain connects TRBV5-6 to TRBJ1-2; D gene uncertain. V lost 0 bases, J lost 6 bases, and 6 bases lay in between. Germline assignment: CDR1 SGHDT and CDR2 YYEEEE. The CDR3 totals 12 residues. CDR3 region: CASSLDTHGYTF. The CDR3 DNA follows: TGTGCCAGCAGCTTGGACACCCATGGCTACACCTTC.

The V and J genes are TRBV27 and TRBJ1-6; D remains unclear. Trimming took off 0 bases at V and 7 bases at J, with 13 bases between the two ends. The CDR3 totals 16 residues. Per germline, CDR1 MNHEY and CDR2 SMNVEV (reference sequence). CDR3 DNA sequence: TGTGCCAGCAGTTTATCGAAGTTCTCTTTGAATTCACCCCTCCACTTT. It encodes CASSLSKFSLNSPLHF.

This chain uses TRBV14 with TRBJ1-2; a possible D gene is TRBD1 (5 bases). This CDR3 has 16 amino acids. V was pared by 0 bases and J by 6 bases, with 17 bases between. From germline, CDR1 is SGHDN and CDR2 FVKESK. The CDR3 DNA sequence: TGTGCCAGCAGCCAAGATTCTTATCGCTTGGGGGATGGCTACACCTTC. This encodes CASSQDSYRLGDGYTF.

CDR3 sequence (DNA): TGTGCCAGCAGCTTAGTTGCCTCGGAGCTGTTTTTT. Translation gives CASSLVASELFF. The J gene is TRBJ2-2, the V gene TRBV7-2; unclear D gene. Germline loops: CDR1 SGHTA, CDR2 FQGNSA. V shed 1 base and J shed 10 bases, with 7 bases lying between them. The CDR3 contains 12 residues.

This clonotype has only one observation. The chain combines TRBV6-5 with TRBJ2-1, with D possibly matching TRBD1 (7 bases). The CDR3 is 15 residues long. Germline CDR1 and CDR2: MNHEY and SVGAGI. The V end lost 0 bases, the J end lost 10 bases, and 16 bases lay between the germline ends. For the CDR3, the DNA is TGTGCCAGCAGTTACTCAGGCAGGGGGGATAGGGAGCAGTTCTTC. This codes for CASSYSGRGDREQFF.

The CDR3 is CASSHRPSGETGELFF. Written as DNA, the CDR3 is TGTGCCAGCAGCCATAGGCCTAGCGGGGAGACCGGGGAGCTGTTTTTT. The gene calls are TRBV3-1 and TRBJ2-2; 9 bases align to TRBD2. The CDR3 loop spans 16 amino acids. J gave up 5 bases and V 3 bases, and 7 bases lay outside the gene matches. CDR1 is LGHDT, CDR2 YNNKEL, per germline (reference sequence).

The V and J genes are TRBV20-1 and TRBJ1-2; no firm D call. The length of the CDR3 is 14 residues. Trimming stripped 4 bases from V and 4 bases from J, with 16 bases between. Germline assignment: CDR1 DFQATT and CDR2 SNEGSKA (reference sequence). This CDR3 is CSATPSGRGYGYTF. Here the CDR3 DNA reads TGCAGTGCTACCCCTTCGGGTAGAGGCTATGGCTACACCTTC.

In nucleotides, the CDR3 is TGCGCCAGCAGCTCAGGGGGCGGCTTAGAAGCTTTCTTT. As protein: CASSSGGGLEAFF. The V call is TRBV5-1, the J call TRBJ1-1, with TRBD1 identical over 8 bases. This CDR3 comprises 13 residues. Losses at the gene ends were 3 bases for V and 8 bases for J; bases not matched to a gene: 6. The germline gives CDR1 SGHRS, CDR2 YFSETQ. Variable domain in full (rest from reference TRBV5-1 and TRBJ1-1): KAGVTQTPRYLIKTRGQQVTLSCSPISGHRSVSWYQQTPGQGLQFLFEYFSETQRNKGNFPGRFSGRQFSNSRSEMNVSTLELGDSALYLCASSSGGGLEAFFGQGTRLTVV.

A word on this clonotype: This clone may be a read error of a much larger clone one base away. The chain joins TRBV7-9 to TRBJ1-2; D gene uncertain. This CDR3 spans 13 amino acids. Germline CDR1 SEHNR, CDR2 FQNEAQ (reference sequence). CDR3 DNA: TGTGTCAGCAGCTTAGACGGGAACTATGGCTACACCTTC. This codes for CVSSLDGNYGYTF.

This clonotype appeared a few times. J is TRBJ1-2 and V is TRBV5-1, with D maybe TRBD1 (6 bases). The CDR3 is 15 residues long. From germline, CDR1 is SGHRS and CDR2 YFSETQ. Trimming cost V 4 bases and J 4 bases, with 17 bases left between them. As DNA, the CDR3 is TGCGCCAGCAGCGAACGGACAGAAGTATTCTATGGCTACACCTTC. Translation: CASSERTEVFYGYTF. Full variable domain (missing parts from reference TRBV5-1 and TRBJ1-2): KAGVTQTPRYLIKTRGQQVTLSCSPISGHRSVSWYQQTPGQGLQFLFEYFSETQRNKGNFPGRFSGRQFSNSRSEMNVSTLELGDSALYLCASSERTEVFYGYTFGSGTRLTVV.

This clonotype has more than one count but fewer than ten. CDR3 bases: TGTGCCAGCAACCCGGGACAGTCCTACAATGAGCAGTTCTTC. Its protein product is CASNPGQSYNEQFF. The genes are TRBV7-9 and TRBJ2-1, with 7 bases fitting TRBD1. Germline loops: CDR1 SEHNR, CDR2 FQNEAQ (reference sequence). The V and J ends lost 7 bases and 1 base, in that order; junction bases with no gene match: 4. This CDR3 contains 14 residues.

As to this clonotype: This may come from a read error, since a much larger clone is one base off. The chain employs TRBV29-1 and TRBJ1-1; 11 bases match TRBD1. The CDR3 runs to 14 residues. Germline V gene lookup returns CDR1 SQVTM and CDR2 ANQGSEA. The V segment lost 7 bases and the J segment 4 bases; nucleotides outside the gene matches: 8. CDR3 in amino acids: CSAAFGTGGTEAFF. The CDR3 nucleotides are TGCAGCGCTGCGTTCGGGACAGGGGGCACTGAAGCTTTCTTT.

This rearrangement joins TRBV25-1 to TRBJ2-3, with 8 bases aligning to TRBD2. The V segment lost 4 bases and the J segment 13 bases; nucleotides outside the gene matches: 10. Germline V gives CDR1 MGHDK, CDR2 SYGVNS. The CDR3 is 13 residues long. CDR3 residues: CASSGGGSFLKYF. The CDR3, as DNA: TGTGCCAGCAGTGGCGGGGGGAGCTTCCTTAAGTATTTT.

V and J are TRBV20-1 and TRBJ2-1; D unclear. The V gene lost 4 bases and the J gene lost 7 bases, with 11 bases spanning the gap. The germline V gene has CDR1 DFQATT and CDR2 SNEGSKA (reference sequence). The CDR3 runs 12 residues. As DNA, the CDR3 is TGCAGTGCTATCAACAACGATAATGAGCAGTTCTTC. This encodes CSAINNDNEQFF.

The genes are TRBV4-3 and TRBJ2-2; 7 positions match TRBD2. The CDR3 runs to 14 residues. Germline V gives CDR1 LGHNA, CDR2 YSLEER. V lost 4 bases, J lost 6 bases, and 5 bases stayed unmatched. CDR3 nucleotide sequence: TGCGCCAGCAGCCCCTTGGGGGGGGCCGGGGAGCTGTTTTTT. This encodes CASSPLGGAGELFF.

V and J are TRBV6-5 and TRBJ2-3; tentative D call: TRBD2 (7 bases). The CDR3 consists of 15 residues. Germline V gene lookup returns CDR1 MNHEY and CDR2 SVGAGI. Trimming cost V 5 bases and J 1 base, with 13 bases left between them. The CDR3: CASSRGAGGTDTQYF. As DNA, the CDR3 is TGTGCCAGCAGTCGGGGGGCAGGGGGCACAGATACGCAGTATTTT.

A few counts support this clonotype. The chain joins TRBV9 to TRBJ1-1; TRBD1 aligns across 8 bases. After removal of 2 bases from V and 4 bases from J, the junction contained 4 bases not matched to a gene. CDR1 and CDR2 (germline): SGDLS, YYNGEE. This CDR3 has 14 residues. The CDR3 region is CASSVDRVFTEAFF. In DNA form, the CDR3 reads TGTGCCAGCAGCGTGGACAGGGTGTTCACTGAAGCTTTCTTT.

The chain links TRBV7-2 to TRBJ2-2; 7 nucleotides match TRBD1. The V segment lost 2 bases and the J segment 0 bases; nucleotides outside the gene matches: 3. The CDR3 contains 16 residues. Germline CDR1 reads SGHTA; CDR2 reads FQGNSA. In DNA, the CDR3 is TGTGCCAGCAGCTTATACGGACAGGCGAACACCGGGGAGCTGTTTTTT. It translates to CASSLYGQANTGELFF.